This TCR beta chain was captured by sequencing in a study of shared clonotypes between healthy human individuals. Turning to the study itself: Each donor's CD8 memory used one plate, CD8 naive two, each CD4 subset three. Study-wide results and caveats: Only blood underwent sampling, and tissue repertoires likely differ. Non-shared clonotypes had lower generation probabilities than clonotypes shared by all four sorted-subset donors.

CD45RO negativity and positive selection for CCR7 defined naive CD8 cells, a population that excluded terminally differentiated effector memory CD45RA+ cells. The germline V gene encodes CDR1 SGHTA and CDR2 FQGTGA. The V and J ends lost 5 bases and 1 base, in that order; junction bases with no gene match: 5. This CDR3 has 16 residues. Researchers divided each subset's genomic DNA evenly across several immunoSEQ plates. Measured with immunoSEQ multiplex PCR; TCRdb has only the in-frame clones, and not every one. The data contain some 2,100,000 clones, roughly 91% of them singletons. Regarding this clone: The antigen is undetermined.

The chain has TRBV7-3 and TRBJ2-3; 11 positions agree with TRBD2. This clonotype was sampled from a man aged 18-30 years in good health. Some clones in this sample may be carry-over from other donors' samples. Sequencing was done on a sample of naive CD8+ T cells from PBMCs. The CDR3 DNA reads as TGTGCCAGCAGCCTAGGGACTAGCGGAGGCACAGATACGCAGTATTTT. It yields the protein CASSLGTSGGTDTQYF.